Listed below are T cell receptor beta chains from one sample, sequenced in a study of blood T cell repertoires in COVID-19. Sequencing was performed with immunoSEQ multiplex PCR; in TCRdb, only in-frame clones are kept and a portion is missing. The repertoire has tens of thousands of clones, roughly 76% of them found once; the top ten carry about 17%. Source material: peripheral blood. The receptors come from a woman at least 80 years old with active or convalescent COVID-19. The CDR3 runs from the conserved cysteine through the conserved F or W. D genes are given only for firm matches. Clone size is given for some rows only: seen once, a few or many times, or a class if the clone is expanded.

D gene	J gene	clone size	V gene	CDR3 protein	CDR3 DNA
NA	TRBJ1-6	NA	TRBV27	CASSLNPPGVSYNSPLHF	TGTGCCAGCAGTTTAAACCCCCCAGGGGTCAGTTATAATTCACCCCTCCACTTT
NA	TRBJ1-4	few	TRBV7-2	CASSLEGEKLFF	TGTGCCAGCAGCTTAGAGGGGGAAAAACTGTTTTTT
NA	TRBJ1-4	NA	TRBV2	CASRMGRGRTNEKLFF	TGTGCCAGCAGGATGGGCAGGGGACGAACTAATGAAAAACTGTTTTTT
NA	TRBJ1-1	NA	TRBV9	CASSVSTGNTEAFF	TGTGCCAGCAGCGTAAGCACAGGGAACACTGAAGCTTTCTTT
NA	TRBJ2-5	medium-sized	TRBV6-6	CASSYGPLQETQYF	TGTGCCAGCAGTTATGGGCCGTTACAAGAGACCCAGTACTTC
NA	TRBJ1-1	NA	TRBV12-3/TRBV12-4	CASSFGGEAFF	TGTGCCAGCAGTTTCGGCGGGGAAGCTTTCTTT
TRBD1	TRBJ2-4	few	TRBV5-6	CASSPRDRNIQYF	TGTGCCAGCAGCCCCCGGGACAGAAACATTCAGTACTTC
NA	TRBJ2-1	NA	TRBV13	CASSLTADDNEQFF	TGTGCCAGCAGCTTAACAGCGGACGACAATGAGCAGTTCTTC
TRBD1	TRBJ2-7	few	TRBV27	CASKLRGQGAYEQYF	TGTGCCAGCAAGCTCCGTGGACAGGGGGCCTACGAGCAGTACTTC
TRBD2	TRBJ2-1	NA	TRBV28	CASSSSSGQYLSYNEQFF	TGTGCCAGCAGTTCATCTAGCGGCCAATACCTCTCCTACAATGAGCAGTTCTTC
TRBD2	TRBJ2-7	NA	TRBV7-2	CASSSSRLAPEQYF	TGTGCCAGCAGCTCGAGCAGACTAGCCCCCGAGCAGTACTTC
TRBD2	TRBJ2-5	NA	TRBV5-6	CASSPGLAGAAETQYF	TGTGCCAGCAGCCCTGGACTAGCGGGAGCGGCAGAGACCCAGTACTTC
NA	TRBJ1-1	NA	TRBV6-5	CASSYGQPNTEAFF	TGTGCCAGCAGTTACGGACAGCCGAACACTGAAGCTTTCTTT
NA	TRBJ2-3	NA	TRBV19	CASSLMWGGKGDTQYF	TGTGCCAGTAGTCTGATGTGGGGCGGGAAGGGAGATACGCAGTATTTT
TRBD1	TRBJ1-2	NA	TRBV24-1	CATSDSRQGNYGYTF	TGTGCCACCAGTGATTCCCGACAGGGAAACTATGGCTACACCTTC
NA	TRBJ1-2	NA	TRBV5-1	CASSLNTRNYGYTF	TGCGCCAGCAGCTTAAACACAAGAAACTATGGCTACACCTTC
TRBD1	TRBJ1-1	NA	TRBV7-3	CASSSSDRATEAFF	TGTGCCAGCAGCTCTTCGGACAGGGCTACTGAAGCTTTCTTT
NA	TRBJ2-5	NA	TRBV9	CASSVGSLGGAETQYF	TGTGCCAGCAGCGTAGGGTCTTTGGGGGGGGCAGAGACCCAGTACTTC
NA	TRBJ2-3	NA	TRBV18	CASSPRQKDTQYF	TGTGCCAGCTCACCACGGCAAAAAGATACGCAGTATTTT
TRBD1	TRBJ1-1	NA	TRBV4-3	CASSYRGTDGVFF	TGCGCCAGCAGTTACAGGGGGACCGATGGAGTTTTCTTT
TRBD1	TRBJ2-2	NA	TRBV5-1	CATQGGQGETGELFF	TGCGCCACCCAAGGGGGACAGGGGGAAACCGGGGAGCTGTTTTTT
NA	TRBJ1-5	NA	TRBV11-2	CASSLDPGNQPQHF	TGTGCCAGCAGCTTAGATCCGGGTAATCAGCCCCAGCATTTT
NA	TRBJ2-2	NA	TRBV3-1/TRBV3-2	CASSSYTGELFF	TGTGCCAGCAGCTCCTACACCGGGGAGCTGTTTTTT
NA	TRBJ2-7	few	TRBV9	CASSVESVSVVNEQYF	TGTGCCAGCAGCGTAGAATCGGTCTCGGTTGTCAACGAGCAGTACTTC
TRBD2	TRBJ2-5	NA	TRBV5-6	CASSFRTSGTALQETQYF	TGTGCCAGCAGCTTTAGGACTAGCGGGACCGCACTCCAAGAGACCCAGTACTTC
NA	TRBJ2-3	NA	TRBV28	CASSNTGWGTDTQYF	TGTGCCAGCAGTAATACAGGGTGGGGCACAGATACGCAGTATTTT
NA	TRBJ1-4	NA	TRBV2	CATQGSWGQLGKLFF	TGTGCCACGCAGGGGTCGTGGGGGCAACTCGGAAAACTGTTTTTT
NA	TRBJ2-5	few	TRBV5-4	CASSLWQGIVGETQYF	TGTGCCAGCAGCTTGTGGCAGGGGATAGTTGGGGAAACCCAGTACTTC
NA	TRBJ1-4	NA	TRBV7-2	CASSYQGGSNEKLFF	TGTGCCAGCAGCTACCAGGGCGGCTCTAATGAAAAACTGTTTTTT
NA	TRBJ1-1	NA	TRBV5-1	CASSFQGGEAFF	TGCGCCAGCAGCTTCCAGGGTGGGGAAGCTTTCTTT
TRBD1	TRBJ2-7	NA	TRBV29-1	CSAVRDRVSYEQYF	TGCAGCGCAGTCCGGGACAGGGTCTCCTACGAGCAGTACTTC
NA	TRBJ1-2	NA	TRBV9	CASRDNSALSGYTF	TGTGCCAGCAGGGACAATTCGGCGTTGTCCGGCTACACCTTC
NA	TRBJ1-5	NA	TRBV5-8	CASSLGGVSSNQPQHF	TGTGCCAGCAGCTTAGGAGGGGTCTCTAGCAATCAGCCCCAGCATTTT
NA	TRBJ1-1	NA	TRBV12-3/TRBV12-4	CASSLSGRTEAFF	TGTGCCAGCAGTTTATCAGGTCGGACTGAAGCTTTCTTT
NA	TRBJ1-3	NA	TRBV2	CASSEGLLGNTIYF	TGTGCCAGCAGTGAAGGGCTTCTGGGAAACACCATATATTTT
NA	TRBJ2-7	NA	TRBV18	CASSPTSGGDEQYF	TGTGCCAGCTCACCGACTTCAGGAGGGGACGAGCAGTACTTC
TRBD1	TRBJ1-6	NA	TRBV28	CASRTGQGASPLHF	TGTGCCAGCAGGACGGGACAGGGGGCTTCACCCCTCCACTTT
NA	TRBJ2-5	NA	TRBV3-1/TRBV3-2	CASSPPRGGVVFGETQYF	TGTGCCAGCAGCCCTCCCCGCGGCGGGGTTGTATTTGGAGAGACCCAGTACTTC
TRBD1	TRBJ1-2	once	TRBV15	CATSRDRDRRTNYGYTF	TGTGCCACCAGCAGAGATCGGGACAGGAGAACAAACTATGGCTACACCTTC
NA	TRBJ2-1	NA	TRBV16	CASSRSRTYNEQFF	TGTGCCAGCAGCCGGTCTAGAACCTACAATGAGCAGTTCTTC